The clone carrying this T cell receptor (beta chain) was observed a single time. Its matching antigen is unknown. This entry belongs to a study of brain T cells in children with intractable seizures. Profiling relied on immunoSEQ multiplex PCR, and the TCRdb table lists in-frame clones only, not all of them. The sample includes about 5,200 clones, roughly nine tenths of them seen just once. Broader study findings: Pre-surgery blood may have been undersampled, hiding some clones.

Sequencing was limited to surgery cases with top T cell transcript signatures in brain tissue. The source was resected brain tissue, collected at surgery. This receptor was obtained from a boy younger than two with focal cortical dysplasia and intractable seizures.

Here the CDR3 reads CASSPGYSNQPQHF. CDR3 DNA sequence: TGTGCCAGCTCACCAGGGTATAGCAATCAGCCCCAGCATTTT. The chain is built from TRBV18 and TRBJ1-5; D remains ambiguous. The germline CDR1 and CDR2 sequences are KGHSH and LQKENI. The CDR3 is made up of 14 amino acids. The V end was cut by 2 bases, the J end by 0 bases, with 5 bases between. The full variable domain, rest sourced from reference TRBV18 and TRBJ1-5, is NAGVMQNPRHLVRRRGQEARLRCSPMKGHSHVYWYRQLPEEGLKFMVYLQKENIIDESGMPKERFSAEFPKEGPSILRIQQVVRGDSAAYFCASSPGYSNQPQHFGDGTRLSIL.